The TCR beta chain described here comes from a study of STAT5B mutations in CD4+ large granular lymphocyte leukemia. General study results and limits: Main leukemic clonotypes were patient-specific, but roughly 25% appeared at low frequency elsewhere. Without putative leukemic clones, patient CD4-sorted repertoires remained more clonal than healthy CD4+ repertoires.

This clone was seen once. Its antigen is currently unknown. Sequencing was at survey level. The data were produced by immunoSEQ multiplex PCR, yet TCRdb's version contains in-frame clones alone and is incomplete. The top ten hold roughly 1% of the sample, which has roughly 30,000 clones, roughly 74% seen once. The length of the CDR3 is 13 residues. Trimming took 3 bases from V and 10 from J; bases not matched to a gene: 5. Per the germline V gene, CDR1 is PRHDT and CDR2 is FYEKMQ (reference sequence). Sequenced sample: CD4+ T cells from blood buffy coats. This receptor was obtained from a human donor in good health. This chain uses TRBV13 with TRBJ1-1; TRBD1 matches at 10 bases. This CDR3 reads CASSFRQGAGAFF. As DNA, the CDR3 is TGTGCCAGCAGCTTTAGACAGGGGGCTGGAGCTTTCTTT.